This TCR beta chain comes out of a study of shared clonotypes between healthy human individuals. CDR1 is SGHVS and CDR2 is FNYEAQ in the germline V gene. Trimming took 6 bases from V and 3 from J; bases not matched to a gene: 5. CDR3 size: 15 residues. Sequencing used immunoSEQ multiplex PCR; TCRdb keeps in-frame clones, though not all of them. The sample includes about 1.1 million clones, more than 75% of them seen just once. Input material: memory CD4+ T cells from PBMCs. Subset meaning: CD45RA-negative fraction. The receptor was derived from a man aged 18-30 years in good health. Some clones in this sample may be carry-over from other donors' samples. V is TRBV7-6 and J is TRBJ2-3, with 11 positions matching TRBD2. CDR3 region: CASSSGTSGTDTQYF. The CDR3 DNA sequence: TGTGCCAGCAGTTCCGGGACTAGCGGAACAGATACGCAGTATTTT.